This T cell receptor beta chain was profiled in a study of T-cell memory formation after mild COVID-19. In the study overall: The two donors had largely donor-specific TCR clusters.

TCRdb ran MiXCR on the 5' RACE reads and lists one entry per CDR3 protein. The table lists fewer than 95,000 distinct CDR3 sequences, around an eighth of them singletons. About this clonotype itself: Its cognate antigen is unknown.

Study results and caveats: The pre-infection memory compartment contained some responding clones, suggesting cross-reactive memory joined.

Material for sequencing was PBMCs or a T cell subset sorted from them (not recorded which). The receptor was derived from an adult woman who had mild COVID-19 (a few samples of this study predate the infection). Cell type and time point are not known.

The CDR3 sequence: CATSDFGKDTQYF. In DNA form, the CDR3 reads TGTGCCACCAGTGATTTCGGGAAAGATACGCAGTATTTT. This chain uses TRBV24-1 with TRBJ2-3; tentative D call: TRBD2 (5 bases). Germline values: CDR1 KGHDR, CDR2 SFDVKD. The CDR3 is made up of 13 amino acids. Between the trimmed V and J ends, which lost 1 base and 5 bases, there was a span of 6 bases.